The clone carrying this T cell receptor (beta chain) was counted between two and nine times. Only in-frame clones appear in the TCRdb table, and some are missing; sequencing was by immunoSEQ multiplex PCR. The sample gives approximately 89,000 clones, around 75% of which show up once; around 24% is in the top ten. J lost 4 bases, V lost 5 bases, and 9 bases had no gene match. This CDR3 comprises 16 residues. Per germline, CDR1 SGHAT and CDR2 FQNNGV. The data belong to a study of blood T cell repertoires in COVID-19. Study summary: T cells, B-cell-depleted T cells, or PBMCs supplied cDNA or gDNA.

The chain has TRBV11-2 and TRBJ2-2, with TRBD1 matching over 8 bases. The receptor comes from a man aged 70-80 years with acute or convalescent COVID-19. Sequenced sample: peripheral blood. CDR3 in amino acids: CASSTPTGATTGELFF. CDR3 bases: TGTGCCAGCAGCACGCCGACAGGGGCCACCACCGGGGAGCTGTTTTTT.